Presented here are 15 T cell receptor beta chains from one specimen sequenced in a study of blood T cells in healthy people across ages. Sample-barcoded 5' priming and a J-beta primer mix drove a second PCR of 7 to 11 cycles. TCRdb redid the calling of the 5' RACE reads with MiXCR, one entry per CDR3 protein. The sample carries approximately 1.5 million distinct CDR3 sequences, 34% recorded once. The sample taken for sequencing was blood. These receptors originate from a woman between 25 and 40 years old in good health.

This chain connects TRBV10-2 to TRBJ2-7; maybe TRBD2 (5 bases). The germline gives CDR1 WSHSY, CDR2 SAAADI. The CDR3 spans 14 residues. V shed 4 bases and J shed 2 bases, with 12 bases lying between them. CDR3 sequence: CASSGGDRTYEQYF. CDR3 DNA: TGCGCCAGCAGTGGGGGAGACCGGACCTACGAGCAGTACTTC.

The V call is TRBV2, the J call TRBJ2-5; D might be TRBD1 or TRBD2, each matching 5 bases. The J call may be mistaken, given a closer DNA end match to TRBJ2-7. This CDR3 contains 14 residues. Germline V CDR1 and CDR2: SNHLY, FYNNEI. As DNA, the CDR3 is TGTGCCAGCAGGGGGGTACGACCGGGCGGCGAGCAGTACTTC. Protein: CASRGVRPGGEQYF.

This clonotype was recorded a few times. The rearrangement joins TRBV9 to TRBJ2-5; possible D gene TRBD2, 6 bases. Looked up from germline, CDR1 is SGDLS and CDR2 is YYNGEE. The CDR3 runs 15 residues. The germline V and J ends were trimmed by 0 bases and 5 bases, with 14 bases remaining between them. In DNA form, the CDR3 reads TGTGCCAGCAGCGTAGTTACGGGGGTCGGGGAGACCCAGTACTTC. Protein: CASSVVTGVGETQYF.

The chain is built from TRBV7-2 and TRBJ1-6; D is possibly TRBD1 (6 bases). CDR3 size: 15 residues. Per the germline V gene, CDR1 is SGHTA and CDR2 is FQGNSA. The V and J ends lost 7 bases and 5 bases respectively, with 15 bases between them. CDR3 nucleotides: TGTGCCAGCAAATGGGACATTACGAATAATTCACCCCTCCACTTT. This sequence encodes CASKWDITNNSPLHF.

This clonotype was found a few times. The chain carries TRBV4-1 and TRBJ2-7; a weak D match, TRBD1 (6 bases). In germline, CDR1 is MGHRA, CDR2 YSYEKL. CDR3 length: 13 amino acids. Trimming pared 4 bases from V and 6 bases from J, leaving 13 bases between. CDR3 sequence reads: CASSRNQGLEQYF. In DNA form, the CDR3 reads TGCGCCAGCAGCCGCAACCAGGGGCTCGAGCAGTACTTC.

This clonotype was seen a handful of times. The chain employs TRBV3-1 and TRBJ2-3; 8 nucleotides agree with TRBD2. Germline CDR1 LGHDT, CDR2 YNNKEL (reference sequence). The CDR3 covers 15 residues. J lost 5 bases, V lost 1 base, and 5 bases had no gene match. The CDR3 spells CASSQGGLGRDTQYF. Written as DNA, the CDR3 is TGTGCCAGCAGCCAAGGGGGACTAGGGAGAGATACGCAGTATTTT.

This clonotype was seen a handful of times. The chain couples TRBV29-1 to TRBJ2-5; the D gene is possibly TRBD2 (6 bases). The length of the CDR3 is 17 residues. Germline CDR1 and CDR2: SQVTM and ANQGSEA. V dropped 3 bases and J dropped 0 bases, with 20 bases sitting between them. Here the CDR3 DNA reads TGCAGCGTTGATGCCGGGGTAGCGGCCTTGTACCAAGAGACCCAGTACTTC. As protein: CSVDAGVAALYQETQYF.

The rearrangement links TRBV7-9 to TRBJ1-5, with D possibly being TRBD1 (5 bases). This CDR3 region has 14 residues. Germline lookup yields CDR1 SEHNR and CDR2 FQNEAQ (reference sequence). V shed 5 bases and J shed 7 bases, with 15 bases lying between them. CDR3 sequence: CASSTGPSGQPQHF. CDR3 sequence (DNA): TGTGCCAGCAGCACGGGACCATCGGGGCAGCCCCAGCATTTT.

This clonotype has a handful of counts. V usage is TRBV27 and J usage is TRBJ2-1, with D perhaps matching TRBD1 (5 bases). The CDR3 loop spans 15 amino acids. V shed 5 bases and J shed 6 bases, with 17 bases lying between them. CDR1 and CDR2 from the germline V gene are MNHEY and SMNVEV (reference sequence). The CDR3 protein is CASSPPPGYRNEQFF. CDR3 sequence (DNA): TGTGCCAGCAGTCCCCCCCCAGGGTATCGCAATGAGCAGTTCTTC.

A few counts support this clonotype. The chain joins TRBV3-1 to TRBJ2-7; D gene uncertain. Trimming pared 0 bases from V and 4 bases from J, leaving 7 bases between. Germline V gives CDR1 LGHDT, CDR2 YNNKEL (reference sequence). The CDR3 runs 13 residues. CDR3 in DNA: TGTGCCAGCAGCCAAGATCCCAAATACGAGCAGTACTTC. Translation: CASSQDPKYEQYF.

The CDR3 spells CASSSSSASGGGQFF. Here the CDR3 DNA reads TGTGCCAGCAGTAGTTCCTCAGCTAGCGGGGGTGGGCAGTTCTTC. The V call is TRBV27, the J call TRBJ2-1, with TRBD2 matching over 10 bases. Germline CDR1 is MNHEY and CDR2 is SMNVEV (reference sequence). V shed 5 bases and J 12 bases; nucleotides not matched to a gene: 13. CDR3 size: 15 residues.

The rearrangement uses TRBV10-3 and TRBJ2-1; 8 positions match TRBD2. The J segment lost 7 bases and the V segment lost 3 bases, leaving 11 bases of the junction unmatched. Germline CDR1 reads ENHRY; CDR2 reads SYGVKD. The CDR3 runs 16 residues. DNA of the CDR3: TGTGCCATCAGTGACTCCTTAGCGGGGTACGGGAATGAGCAGTTCTTC. It translates to CAISDSLAGYGNEQFF.

Here the CDR3 reads CASSLGGGVTEAFF. The CDR3 coding sequence is TGTGCCAGCAGCTTAGGGGGGGGTGTGACTGAAGCTTTCTTT. The rearrangement links TRBV7-3 to TRBJ1-1, with D possibly being TRBD1 (5 bases). The CDR3 is made up of 14 amino acids. Germline V gene data show CDR1 as SGHTA and CDR2 as FQGTGA. Trimming shortened V by 2 bases and J by 5 bases, and 12 bases separated the two germline ends.

The genes are TRBV7-9 and TRBJ1-1; 9 bases match TRBD1. The CDR3 runs 16 residues. V dropped 1 base and J dropped 6; count of bases not matched to a gene: 9. Germline assignment: CDR1 SEHNR and CDR2 FQNEAQ (reference sequence). The CDR3 DNA sequence: TGTGCCAGCAGCTTAGTTCCGGGACAGGGTATGGCTGAAGCTTTCTTT. Residues: CASSLVPGQGMAEAFF.

This chain uses TRBV7-3 with TRBJ1-2, with D possibly matching TRBD1 (6 bases). The ends were cut back, 5 bases at V and 4 bases at J, with 17 bases in the middle. CDR1 and CDR2 (germline): SGHTA, FQGTGA. The CDR3 runs 15 residues. CDR3 bases: TGTGCCAGCAGCCAACAACCGGGGGCAGGCTATGGCTACACCTTC. Translating gives CASSQQPGAGYGYTF.